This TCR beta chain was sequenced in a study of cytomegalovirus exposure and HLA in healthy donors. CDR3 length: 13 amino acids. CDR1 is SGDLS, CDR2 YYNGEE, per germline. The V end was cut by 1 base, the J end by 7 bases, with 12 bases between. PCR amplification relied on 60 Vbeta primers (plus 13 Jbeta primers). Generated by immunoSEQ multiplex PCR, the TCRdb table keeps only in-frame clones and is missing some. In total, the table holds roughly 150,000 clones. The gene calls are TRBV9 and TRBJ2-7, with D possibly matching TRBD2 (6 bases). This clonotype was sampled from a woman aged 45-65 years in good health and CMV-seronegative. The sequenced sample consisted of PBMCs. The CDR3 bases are TGTGCCAGCAGCGTAACTGGGGACTGGGAGCAGTACTTC. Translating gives CASSVTGDWEQYF.